Detailed here is one T cell receptor beta chain. MiXCR, applied by TCRdb to the 5' RACE reads, yields one record per CDR3 protein. Counted here are over 4,000 distinct CDR3 sequences, 8% to 10% occurring once; the ten biggest clones make up around 46%. The data belong to a study of spatial heterogeneity in lung cancer. Study-level information: Detection consistently captured more beta-chain sequences than alpha-chain sequences.

The sample's time point: sample taken at primary tumor resection. Whole RNA was taken from tumor, nontumor lung or frozen PBMC; it was then sequenced unsorted. V was shortened by 0 bases and J by 5 bases, with 10 bases between the two germline ends. This CDR3 comprises 14 residues. CDR1 is MGHRA, CDR2 YSYEKL, per germline. The sequences come from PBMCs, collected at surgery. The sequence derives from a male donor with early-stage non-small cell lung cancer. The gene calls are TRBV4-1 and TRBJ2-5, with no clear D. DNA of the CDR3: TGCGCCAGCAGCCAAGATTGGTTTCGGGAGACCCAGTACTTC. Translated: CASSQDWFRETQYF.